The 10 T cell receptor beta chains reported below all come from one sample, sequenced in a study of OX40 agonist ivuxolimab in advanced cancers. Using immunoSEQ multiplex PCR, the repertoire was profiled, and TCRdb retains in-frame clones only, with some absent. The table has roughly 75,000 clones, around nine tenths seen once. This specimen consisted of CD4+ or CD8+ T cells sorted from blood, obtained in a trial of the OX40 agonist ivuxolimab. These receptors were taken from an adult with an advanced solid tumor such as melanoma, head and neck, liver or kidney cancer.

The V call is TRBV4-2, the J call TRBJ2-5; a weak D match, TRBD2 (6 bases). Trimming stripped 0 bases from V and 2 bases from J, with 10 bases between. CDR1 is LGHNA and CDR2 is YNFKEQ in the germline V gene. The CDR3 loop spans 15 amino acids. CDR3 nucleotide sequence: TGTGCCAGCAGCCAAGATGGCCGGGGGCAAGAGACCCAGTACTTC. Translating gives CASSQDGRGQETQYF.

CDR3 region: CASSSQATNEKLFF. The CDR3 DNA follows: TGTGCCAGCAGTTCACAAGCAACTAATGAAAAACTGTTTTTT. The chain links TRBV7-2 to TRBJ1-4, with D hard to call. Germline V CDR1 and CDR2: SGHTA, FQGNSA. The CDR3 has 14 residues. Trimming took 6 bases from V and 0 from J, leaving 8 bases between them. The variable domain in full, completed from reference TRBV7-2 and TRBJ1-4, reads GAGVSQSPSNKVTEKGKDVELRCDPISGHTALYWYRQSLGQGLEFLIYFQGNSAPDKSGLPSDRFSAERTGGSVSTLTIQRTQQEDSAVYLCASSSQATNEKLFFGSGTQLSVL.

In nucleotides, the CDR3 is TGTGCCAGCAGCCCACAGGGGGAGAGCAATCAGCCCCAGCATTTT. It translates to CASSPQGESNQPQHF. V and J are TRBV9 and TRBJ1-5, with 8 bases fitting TRBD1. CDR1 is SGDLS, CDR2 YYNGEE, per germline. CDR3 size: 15 residues. The V segment lost 4 bases and the J segment 1 base; nucleotides outside the gene matches: 4.

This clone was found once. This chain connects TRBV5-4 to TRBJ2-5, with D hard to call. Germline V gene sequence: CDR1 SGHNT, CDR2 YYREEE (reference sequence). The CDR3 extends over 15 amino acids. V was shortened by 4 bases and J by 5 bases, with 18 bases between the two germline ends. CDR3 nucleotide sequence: TGTGCCAGCAGCAACCGCAAAGGGATTAGGGAGACCCAGTACTTC. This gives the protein CASSNRKGIRETQYF.

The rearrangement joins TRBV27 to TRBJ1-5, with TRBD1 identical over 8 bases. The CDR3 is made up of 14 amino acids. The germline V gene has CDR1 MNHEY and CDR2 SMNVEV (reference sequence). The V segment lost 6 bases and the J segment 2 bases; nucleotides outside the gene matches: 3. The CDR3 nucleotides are TGTGCCAGCAGAGCGACAGGGGGCAATCAGCCCCAGCATTTT. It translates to CASRATGGNQPQHF.

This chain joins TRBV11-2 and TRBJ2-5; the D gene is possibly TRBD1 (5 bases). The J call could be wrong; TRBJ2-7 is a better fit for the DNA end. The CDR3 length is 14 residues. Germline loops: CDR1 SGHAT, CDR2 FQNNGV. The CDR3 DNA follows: TGTGCCAGCAGCTTAGGACAGCTATCCTACGAGCAGTACTTC. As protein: CASSLGQLSYEQYF.

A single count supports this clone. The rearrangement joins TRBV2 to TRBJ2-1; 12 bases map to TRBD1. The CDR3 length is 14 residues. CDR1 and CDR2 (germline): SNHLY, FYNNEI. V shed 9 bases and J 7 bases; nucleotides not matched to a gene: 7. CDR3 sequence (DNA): TGTGCCAGTTTCCGGGACAGGGGGCCAAATGAGCAGTTCTTC. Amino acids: CASFRDRGPNEQFF.

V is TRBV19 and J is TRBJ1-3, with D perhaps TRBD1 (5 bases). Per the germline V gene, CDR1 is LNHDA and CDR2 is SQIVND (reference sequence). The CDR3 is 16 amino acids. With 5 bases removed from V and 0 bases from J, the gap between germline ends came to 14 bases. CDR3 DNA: TGTGCCAGTAGTCCACCCGGGGGGAGCTCTGGAAACACCATATATTTT. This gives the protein CASSPPGGSSGNTIYF.

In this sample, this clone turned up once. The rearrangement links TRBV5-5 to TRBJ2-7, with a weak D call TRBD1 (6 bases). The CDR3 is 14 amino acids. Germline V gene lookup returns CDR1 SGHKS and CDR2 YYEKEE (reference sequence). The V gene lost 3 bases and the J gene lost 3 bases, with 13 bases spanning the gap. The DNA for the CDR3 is TGTGCCAGCAGCTACAACAGGGCCGGCTACGAGCAGTACTTC. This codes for CASSYNRAGYEQYF.

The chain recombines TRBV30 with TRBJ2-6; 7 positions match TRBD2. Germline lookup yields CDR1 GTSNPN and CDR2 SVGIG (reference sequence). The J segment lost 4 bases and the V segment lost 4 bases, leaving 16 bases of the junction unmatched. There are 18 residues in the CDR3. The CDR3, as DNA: TGTGCCTGGACGCTGGGACTAAGCGGGATGTCAGGGGCCAACGTCCTGACTTTC. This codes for CAWTLGLSGMSGANVLTF.